The 26 T cell receptor beta chains in this list originate from one sample, sequenced in a study of T cells after yellow fever vaccination. TCRdb reanalysed the 5' RACE reads using MiXCR and keeps one entry per CDR3 protein. The data hold some 550,000 distinct CDR3 sequences, with over 15% observed a single time. The sample was PBMCs, taken 15 days after the yellow fever booster vaccination. These receptors came from a man younger than 45 who received the YFV17D yellow fever vaccine.

The chain combines TRBV4-3 with TRBJ1-1; a weak D match, TRBD1 (5 bases). CDR1 is LGHNA and CDR2 is YSLEER in the germline V gene. Deletions cut 3 bases from V and 8 bases from J, with 19 bases between. This CDR3 contains 15 residues. CDR3 in amino acids: CASSHSGGRHAEAFF. The CDR3 DNA sequence: TGCGCCAGCAGCCACTCTGGGGGACGCCATGCCGAAGCTTTCTTT.

The rearrangement joins TRBV6-7 to TRBJ2-3, with D possibly matching TRBD2 (5 bases). TRBV6-7 is an ORF; its function is uncertain. Between the trimmed V and J ends, which lost 5 bases and 2 bases, there was a span of 11 bases. There are 14 residues in the CDR3. The CDR3 here is CASSLSDHTDTQYF. CDR3 bases: TGTGCCAGCAGTCTTAGCGATCACACAGATACGCAGTATTTT.

This clonotype appeared a few times. This rearrangement joins TRBV7-3 to TRBJ2-3, with D perhaps assigned TRBD1 or TRBD2 (6 bases each). The length of the CDR3 is 20 residues. V lost 0 bases to trimming and J lost 1 base, with 23 bases between them. Per the germline V gene, CDR1 is SGHTA and CDR2 is FQGTGA. The CDR3 reads CASSLTGGGGLSSRTDTQYF. CDR3 in DNA: TGTGCCAGCAGCTTAACGGGGGGTGGGGGCCTCTCCTCTCGCACAGATACGCAGTATTTT.

J is TRBJ2-2 and V is TRBV29-1, with TRBD2 matching 7 bases. The CDR3 is 14 amino acids. The junction had 9 bases not matched to a gene; V was cut back by 7 bases and J by 4 bases. From germline, CDR1 is SQVTM and CDR2 ANQGSEA. DNA of the CDR3: TGCAGCGCCCAGCGGGGCTGGGGCACCGGGGAGCTGTTTTTT. This encodes CSAQRGWGTGELFF.

The gene calls are TRBV12-3 or TRBV12-4 and TRBJ2-5; D is possibly TRBD1 (6 bases). Trimming cost V 6 bases and J 1 base, with 9 bases left between them. This CDR3 comprises 13 residues. CDR3 amino acids: CASSGQPQETQYF. Here the CDR3 DNA reads TGTGCCAGCAGCGGACAGCCCCAAGAGACCCAGTACTTC.

The CDR3 loop is CASSSPGQGRSYEQYF. DNA of the CDR3: TGTGCCAGCAGTTCTCCGGGACAGGGTAGGAGTTACGAGCAGTACTTC. V usage is TRBV6-5 and J usage is TRBJ2-7; TRBD1 aligns across 9 bases. Germline V gene data show CDR1 as MNHEY and CDR2 as SVGAGI. Trimming at V came to 4 bases and at J to 4 bases, leaving 11 bases not matched to a gene. This CDR3 contains 16 residues.

This chain uses TRBV7-2 with TRBJ2-2; D is perhaps TRBD2 (8 bases). V lost 4 bases and J lost 5, with 17 bases in between. In germline, CDR1 is SGHTA, CDR2 FQGNSA. CDR3 length: 16 residues. The CDR3, as DNA: TGTGCCAGCAGCTACCATGTAGCGGGACAGACCGGGGAGCTGTTTTTT. Translating gives CASSYHVAGQTGELFF.

The table lists this clonotype with a few counts. This chain links TRBV20-1 with TRBJ1-1; D is unresolved. V lost 0 bases, J lost 11 bases, and 13 bases lay in between. CDR1 DFQATT and CDR2 SNEGSKA come from the germline V gene (reference sequence). The CDR3 loop spans 12 amino acids. CDR3 sequence (DNA): TGCAGTGCTAGAGATCTATCGGCACGGGCTTTCTTT. It codes for CSARDLSARAFF.

There are a few counts of this clonotype. V is TRBV5-5 and J is TRBJ1-1; tentative D call: TRBD1 (6 bases). The CDR3 runs 12 residues. The ends were cut back, 3 bases at V and 11 bases at J, with 14 bases in the middle. The V gene's germline CDR1 is SGHKS and CDR2 YYEKEE (reference sequence). In DNA, the CDR3 is TGTGCCAGCAGCTCTACAGGGATTGGGGCTTTCTTT. Encoded protein: CASSSTGIGAFF.

Sample share makes this clonotype medium-sized. The chain is built from TRBV5-1 and TRBJ2-7; 8 bases are shared with TRBD1. With V trimmed by 0 bases and J by 3 bases, 2 bases remained unmatched. The CDR3 totals 14 residues. Germline V CDR1 and CDR2: SGHRS, YFSETQ. The CDR3 DNA follows: TGCGCCAGCAGCTTGGGCAGGGGGCTCTACGAGCAGTACTTC. It is translated as CASSLGRGLYEQYF.

This clonotype was picked up a small number of times. An end of the junction does not agree with germline; a read error may underlie this. The chain employs TRBV7-7 and TRBJ2-1; TRBD2 matches at 9 bases. Germline V gene sequence: CDR1 SSHAT, CDR2 FNYEAQ (reference sequence). The CDR3 length is 13 residues. The CDR3 bases are TGTGCTAGCAGCTTGGCTAGCGGGGATGAGCAGTTCTTC. Encoded protein: CASSLASGDEQFF.

This clonotype was observed a handful of times. V gene TRBV14 combines with J gene TRBJ2-2; D remains ambiguous. V was pared by 2 bases and J by 7 bases, with 8 bases between. The CDR3 covers 13 residues. Germline CDR1 and CDR2: SGHDN and FVKESK. The CDR3 protein is CASSQLIGGELFF. As DNA, the CDR3 is TGTGCCAGCAGCCAACTTATAGGCGGGGAGCTGTTTTTT. The whole variable domain, filled in from reference TRBV14 and TRBJ2-2, reads EAGVTQFPSHSVIEKGQTVTLRCDPISGHDNLYWYRRVMGKEIKFLLHFVKESKQDESGMPNNRFLAERTGGTYSTLKVQPAELEDSGVYFCASSQLIGGELFFGEGSRLTVL.

The chain combines TRBV12-3 or TRBV12-4 with TRBJ2-6; D remains ambiguous. The CDR3 contains 17 residues. Trimming left V 0 bases short and J 1 base short, with 10 bases between. The CDR3 coding sequence is TGTGCCAGCAGTTTAGCCGAAACACAGTCTGGGGCCAACGTCCTGACTTTC. Residues: CASSLAETQSGANVLTF.

The V gene is TRBV20-1, the J gene TRBJ2-7, with D unclear. The ends were cut back, 3 bases at V and 3 bases at J, with 15 bases in the middle. CDR3 length: 14 residues. The germline V gene encodes CDR1 DFQATT and CDR2 SNEGSKA (reference sequence). In DNA, the CDR3 is TGCAGTGCTAGTCGCCGGAACCTTTACTACGAGCAGTACTTC. This sequence encodes CSASRRNLYYEQYF.

This chain uses TRBV27 with TRBJ1-2; D perhaps matches TRBD1 (5 bases). The CDR3 totals 14 residues. The germline V gene encodes CDR1 MNHEY and CDR2 SMNVEV (reference sequence). Deletions cut 7 bases from V and 3 bases from J, with 15 bases between. As DNA, the CDR3 is TGTGCCAGCAAAATAATTCAGGGTGACTATGGCTACACCTTC. Amino acids: CASKIIQGDYGYTF.

The rearrangement links TRBV12-3 or TRBV12-4 to TRBJ2-2; 7 bases match TRBD1. The CDR3 sequence is 13 residues long. V shed 5 bases, J shed 6 bases, and the junction held 3 bases outside the gene matches. The CDR3: CASSARGSGELFF. CDR3 coding DNA: TGTGCCAGCAGTGCCAGGGGGTCCGGGGAGCTGTTTTTT.

The V call is TRBV7-2, the J call TRBJ1-6; no firm D call. CDR1 SGHTA and CDR2 FQGNSA come from the germline V gene. The CDR3 is 15 residues long. V was shortened by 1 base and J by 5 bases, with 9 bases between the two germline ends. This CDR3 is CASSLGPEHNSPLHF. CDR3 nucleotides: TGTGCCAGCAGCTTAGGTCCCGAACATAATTCACCCCTCCACTTT. Based on the CDR3 plus reference TRBV7-2 and TRBJ1-6, the full variable domain is GAGVSQSPSNKVTEKGKDVELRCDPISGHTALYWYRQSLGQGLEFLIYFQGNSAPDKSGLPSDRFSAERTGGSVSTLTIQRTQQEDSAVYLCASSLGPEHNSPLHFGNGTRLTVT.

V is TRBV20-1 and J is TRBJ2-1; 9 bases match TRBD2. J lost 0 bases, V lost 5 bases, and 14 bases had no gene match. Germline CDR1 is DFQATT and CDR2 is SNEGSKA (reference sequence). The CDR3 is made up of 18 amino acids. The CDR3 loop is CSAHPTGLAGSSYNEQFF. The CDR3 DNA reads TGCAGTGCTCATCCTACGGGGCTAGCGGGGAGCTCCTACAATGAGCAGTTCTTC.

This chain links TRBV7-2 with TRBJ2-3; the D gene is possibly TRBD1 (5 bases). There are 18 residues in the CDR3. Germline assignment: CDR1 SGHTA and CDR2 FQGNSA. The V and J ends lost 0 bases and 4 bases respectively, with 20 bases between them. CDR3 DNA: TGTGCCAGCAGCTTAGCTTGGACATCCCAAAGAGGAGCAGATACGCAGTATTTT. Translating it yields CASSLAWTSQRGADTQYF.

This chain uses TRBV28 with TRBJ1-5, with 8 bases aligning to TRBD1. Germline trimming cut 0 bases from V and 0 bases from J; bases unmatched to any gene: 1. This CDR3 is 16 amino acids long. The germline gives CDR1 MDHEN, CDR2 SYDVKM. The chain's CDR3 is CASSLWGQDSNQPQHF. For the CDR3, the DNA is TGTGCCAGCAGTTTATGGGGACAGGATAGCAATCAGCCCCAGCATTTT.

The chain recombines TRBV5-1 with TRBJ2-3, with 14 bases lining up with TRBD2. Germline V lookup: CDR1 SGHRS, CDR2 YFSETQ. V gave up 0 bases and J gave up 0 bases; unmatched junction bases: 6. The CDR3 is 19 amino acids. The CDR3 sequence is CASSLGGTSGSRSTDTQYF. CDR3 nucleotide sequence: TGCGCCAGCAGCTTGGGGGGGACTAGCGGGAGTCGCAGCACAGATACGCAGTATTTT.

The CDR3 region is CASSLHNNEKLFF. The CDR3 DNA reads TGTGCCAGCAGCTTACACAACAATGAAAAACTGTTTTTT. V usage is TRBV7-2 and J usage is TRBJ1-4; D unresolved. The V gene lost 2 bases and the J gene lost 5 bases, with 6 bases spanning the gap. The CDR3 contains 13 residues. The germline CDR1 and CDR2 sequences are SGHTA and FQGNSA.

The chain employs TRBV19 and TRBJ2-2; no clear D gene. V was pared by 7 bases and J by 4 bases, with 10 bases between. The germline CDR1 and CDR2 sequences are LNHDA and SQIVND (reference sequence). CDR3 size: 13 residues. The CDR3 DNA is TGTGCCAGTAACCCCCAGAGCACCGGGGAGCTGTTTTTT. As protein: CASNPQSTGELFF.

The chain uses TRBV20-1 and TRBJ2-7; perhaps TRBD2 as D (5 bases). The ends were cut back, 0 bases at V and 5 bases at J, with 17 bases in the middle. Germline V gene sequence: CDR1 DFQATT, CDR2 SNEGSKA (reference sequence). CDR3 length equals 15 residues. The CDR3 nucleotides are TGCAGTGCTAGAGATGCTCGGAAAGGACTTGACGAGCAGTACTTC. Its protein product is CSARDARKGLDEQYF.

This clonotype was recorded once. This rearrangement joins TRBV7-3 to TRBJ2-2, with no clear D. Trimming stripped 6 bases from V and 5 bases from J, with 16 bases between. The CDR3 contains 15 residues. CDR1 is SGHTA, CDR2 FQGTGA, per germline. DNA for the CDR3: TGTGCCAGCAGTCCTACTCCCCCCTCTACCGGGGAGCTGTTTTTT. Encoded protein: CASSPTPPSTGELFF.

Note on this clonotype: One end of the junction fails to match germline, which may point to a read error. The chain is built from TRBV7-9 and TRBJ2-1; no reliable D call. The CDR3 totals 12 residues. The germline V gene encodes CDR1 SEHNR and CDR2 FQNEAQ (reference sequence). The CDR3 DNA is TGTACCAGCACCGGCCCTGGGAATGAGCAGTTCTTC. Translating gives CTSTGPGNEQFF.